This TCR beta chain was documented in a study of T-cell memory formation after mild COVID-19. Study-wide context: Largely donor-specific TCR clusters were found.

Findings of the study overall: Among contracting clones, CD4+ were mainly CM/EM and CD8+ enriched in EMRA.

TCRdb re-derived calls from the 5' RACE reads in MiXCR, one entry per CDR3 protein. The sample records about 310,000 distinct CDR3 sequences, approximately 15% being singletons. Worth noting for this clonotype: Antigen: not known.

This CDR3 is built from 15 residues. V lost 8 bases and J lost 3; bases outside the gene matches: 8. Germline CDR1 reads LGHNT; CDR2 reads FRNRAP. This sequence joins TRBV12-5 and TRBJ2-3; 10 bases are a match to TRBD2. The sample comprised PBMCs or a T cell subset sorted from them (not recorded which). This TCR was sampled from a young man who had mild COVID-19 (a few samples of this study predate the infection). Cell type and time point are not known. DNA of the CDR3: TGTGCTAGTCTTTTTAGCGGGGGGTATACAGATACGCAGTATTTT. Protein product: CASLFSGGYTDTQYF.